The clone carrying this TCR beta chain occurred once. The data stem from a study of T cells after yellow fever vaccination. The CDR3 is 13 amino acids. The V gene lost 6 bases and the J gene lost 9 bases, with 16 bases spanning the gap. The germline gives CDR1 SGHTA, CDR2 FQGNSA. Each CDR3 protein gets one entry after TCRdb re-called the 5' RACE reads with MiXCR. The sample shows more than 450,000 distinct CDR3 sequences, 20% to 25% of them seen only once. The specimen was PBMCs, collected roughly 20 days after the first yellow fever vaccination. The TCR sequence derives from a man aged 18 to 29 who received the YFV17D yellow fever vaccine. This sequence joins TRBV7-2 and TRBJ2-3; D gene unclear. The CDR3 coding sequence is TGTGCCAGCAGTCGCGAGGAATCGGACACGCAGTATTTT. This gives the protein CASSREESDTQYF.